These 19 T cell receptor beta chains were all obtained from the same sample, sequenced in a study of human T cells and chemical hapten exposure. TCRdb independently ran MiXCR on the RACE reads; one entry per CDR3 protein. This sample yields about 93,000 distinct CDR3 sequences, of which 8.5% to 9% are seen a single time; roughly 3.1% belongs to the top ten. Time point in this sample: healthy volunteer bleed at 2 weeks. Unfractionated whole blood yielded the extracted total RNA. The source material was whole blood. Receptors originate from a female donor in good health. Some clones in this sample may be carry-over from other donors' samples.

This clonotype has at least ten counts. The chain is built from TRBV6-6 and TRBJ1-5, with 9 nucleotides matching TRBD1. Germline V gene data show CDR1 as MNHNY and CDR2 as SVGAGI (reference sequence). The CDR3 contains 18 residues. V lost 7 bases to trimming and J lost 0 bases; unmatched junction nucleotides: 13. CDR3 sequence (DNA): TGTGCCAGCAAACAGGGGGCAGGGGGCGCGTTTAGCAATCAGCCCCAGCATTTT. Translation gives CASKQGAGGAFSNQPQHF.

This clonotype was seen a handful of times. This chain joins TRBV20-1 and TRBJ2-5, with a weak D call TRBD2 (6 bases). CDR1 and CDR2 from the germline V gene are DFQATT and SNEGSKA (reference sequence). Deletions cut 6 bases from V and 6 bases from J, with 14 bases between. The CDR3 consists of 12 residues. The CDR3 is CSAGGLGKTQYF. The CDR3 bases are TGCAGTGCCGGGGGTCTGGGGAAGACCCAGTACTTC.

This clonotype was found many times. This chain joins TRBV6-1 and TRBJ1-4; TRBD1 is a possible D gene (6 bases). CDR3 size: 15 residues. Trimming pared 6 bases from V and 3 bases from J, leaving 14 bases between. Per the germline V gene, CDR1 is MNHNS and CDR2 is SASEGT. CDR3 in DNA: TGTGCCAGCAGCCCGGCGGGGACATCTAATGAAAAACTGTTTTTT. This gives the protein CASSPAGTSNEKLFF.

In this sample, this clonotype turned up many times. The CDR3 nucleotides read TGTGCCAGCAGCTTACTTCGAGGCGGCGGTGAAAAACTGTTTTTT. Amino acid sequence: CASSLLRGGGEKLFF. The chain combines TRBV5-5 with TRBJ1-4, with D unclear. The CDR3 length is 15 residues. The V end was cut by 2 bases, the J end by 7 bases, with 15 bases between. The V gene's germline CDR1 is SGHKS and CDR2 YYEKEE (reference sequence).

This clonotype was seen at least ten times. The gene calls are TRBV7-9 and TRBJ2-1, with 7 bases aligning to TRBD2. The CDR3 has 15 residues. The V gene end was trimmed by 1 base and the J gene end by 8 bases; junction bases not matched to a gene: 8. Per germline, CDR1 SEHNR and CDR2 FQNEAQ (reference sequence). DNA of the CDR3: TGTGCCAGCAGCTTAGGCGGGAGAAAAATCGATGAGCAGTTCTTC. Translating it yields CASSLGGRKIDEQFF.

This clonotype was observed at least ten times. This chain joins TRBV6-5 and TRBJ2-1, with TRBD1 as a possible D gene (6 bases). This CDR3 spans 14 amino acids. V was clipped by 6 bases and J by 0 bases, with 9 bases between them. CDR1 is MNHEY, CDR2 SVGAGI, per germline. CDR3 nucleotide sequence: TGTGCCAGCAGCCGACAGGACTCCTACAATGAGCAGTTCTTC. This gives the protein CASSRQDSYNEQFF.

This clonotype was seen at least ten times. The V and J genes are TRBV27 and TRBJ2-3; 15 bases agree with TRBD2. The CDR3 sequence is 16 residues long. The junction had 3 bases not matched to a gene; V was cut back by 4 bases and J by 4 bases. Germline V gives CDR1 MNHEY, CDR2 SMNVEV (reference sequence). Here the CDR3 reads CASSSRTSGRADTQYF. CDR3 DNA sequence: TGTGCCAGCAGTTCACGGACTAGCGGGAGGGCAGATACGCAGTATTTT.

The rearrangement joins TRBV28 to TRBJ1-2, with a tentative D call TRBD1 (5 bases). In germline, CDR1 is MDHEN, CDR2 SYDVKM. V lost 3 bases and J lost 5, with 16 bases in between. This CDR3 is 15 amino acids long. DNA of the CDR3: TGTGCCAGCAGTTTTCGGTCTCAGGGTCTATATGGCTACACCTTC. Translating it yields CASSFRSQGLYGYTF.

This clonotype was picked up a small number of times. Written as DNA, the CDR3 is TGTGCCAGCAGTGCGGACAGGGTCAGGAATGAGCAGTTCTTC. The encoded protein is CASSADRVRNEQFF. This chain uses TRBV6-1 with TRBJ2-1; TRBD1 aligns across 8 bases. Trimming cost V 4 bases and J 7 bases; bases outside gene matches: 6. CDR3 length: 14 amino acids. Germline lookup yields CDR1 MNHNS and CDR2 SASEGT.

The chain has TRBV6-5 and TRBJ1-6, with a possible D match to TRBD1 (5 bases). CDR3 length: 16 residues. In germline, CDR1 is MNHEY, CDR2 SVGAGI. V was trimmed by 0 bases and J by 6 bases, leaving 12 bases between them. The DNA for the CDR3 is TGTGCCAGCAGTTACTCGAGGTCCAGGGCTAATTCACCCCTCCACTTT. It yields the protein CASSYSRSRANSPLHF.

V and J are TRBV5-5 and TRBJ2-1, with D uncertain. Germline assignment: CDR1 SGHKS and CDR2 YYEKEE (reference sequence). The CDR3 is 15 amino acids. The V end lost 1 base, the J end lost 0 bases, and 8 bases lay between the germline ends. The CDR3 protein is CASSLKDLSYNEQFF. CDR3 DNA: TGTGCCAGCAGCTTGAAAGACCTCTCCTACAATGAGCAGTTCTTC.

This clonotype was counted ten times or more. This chain joins TRBV19 and TRBJ2-1; 9 bases line up with TRBD1. The trim removed 5 bases at V and 10 bases at J, leaving 6 bases unmatched. Germline V gene sequence: CDR1 LNHDA, CDR2 SQIVND (reference sequence). The CDR3 has 13 amino acids. The chain's CDR3 is CASSGGQGWEQFF. CDR3 DNA: TGTGCCAGTAGTGGGGGACAGGGTTGGGAGCAGTTCTTC.

This clonotype was seen a handful of times. One junction end disagrees with the germline gene, perhaps due to a read error. V usage is TRBV30 and J usage is TRBJ1-1; D might be TRBD1 (5 bases). The CDR3 has 13 residues. Germline assignment: CDR1 GTSNPN and CDR2 SVGIG (reference sequence). Written as DNA, the CDR3 is TGTGCCTGGGCGCAAGGACACCCCCCTGAAACTTTCTTT. This sequence encodes CAWAQGHPPETFF.

The J gene is TRBJ2-7, the V gene TRBV12-3 or TRBV12-4; perhaps TRBD2 as D (7 bases). This CDR3 contains 18 residues. V was clipped by 1 base and J by 1 base, with 20 bases between them. The CDR3 region has the DNA TGTGCCAGCAGTTTAGGGCCCTTAGGGGGGGGCGAATCCTACGAGCAGTACTTC. Protein: CASSLGPLGGGESYEQYF.

The table lists this clonotype with many counts. This chain links TRBV6-4 with TRBJ2-2; D not resolved. Trimming cost V 6 bases and J 3 bases, with 11 bases left between them. Germline V gene data show CDR1 as MRHNA and CDR2 as SNTAGT. This CDR3 spans 14 amino acids. The CDR3: CASSYRPDTGELFF. For the CDR3, the DNA is TGTGCCAGCAGCTACCGACCTGACACCGGGGAGCTGTTTTTT.

The rearrangement links TRBV5-1 to TRBJ1-6; D is possibly TRBD1 (6 bases). V lost 2 bases and J 7 bases, leaving 10 bases between the germline ends. This CDR3 spans 14 amino acids. CDR1 SGHRS and CDR2 YFSETQ come from the germline V gene. DNA of the CDR3: TGCGCCAGCAGCTTCCAGGGGACAAATTCACCCCTCCACTTT. It specifies CASSFQGTNSPLHF.

This clonotype was detected only a few times. This chain joins TRBV2 and TRBJ1-2; D unclear. Trimming took off 9 bases at V and 3 bases at J, with 20 bases between the two ends. The germline V gene has CDR1 SNHLY and CDR2 FYNNEI. This CDR3 has 15 residues. CDR3 protein: CASSPFLGLDYGYTF. In DNA, the CDR3 is TGTGCCAGTTCACCATTCTTAGGGCTAGACTATGGCTACACCTTC.

The J gene is TRBJ2-3, the V gene TRBV2; the D is unclear. Germline V gives CDR1 SNHLY, CDR2 FYNNEI. Trimming cost V 10 bases and J 4 bases, with 12 bases left between them. This CDR3 has 12 amino acids. CDR3 residues: CANPSSSDTQYF. CDR3 bases: TGTGCCAACCCGTCTAGTTCAGATACGCAGTATTTT. Supplemented by reference TRBV2 and TRBJ2-3, the full variable domain reads EPEVTQTPSHQVTQMGQEVILRCVPISNHLYFYWYRQILGQKVEFLVSFYNNEISEKSEIFDDQFSVERPDGSNFTLKIRSTKLEDSAMYFCANPSSSDTQYFGPGTRLTVL.

This clonotype was detected many times. This sequence joins TRBV5-6 and TRBJ2-2; no firm D call. The CDR3 has 12 residues. CDR1 SGHDT and CDR2 YYEEEE come from the germline V gene. V was pared by 3 bases and J by 4 bases, with 4 bases between. The CDR3 protein is CASSSPTGELFF. The CDR3 DNA is TGTGCCAGCAGCTCCCCCACCGGGGAGCTGTTTTTT.